This T cell receptor beta chain is from a study of blood T cell repertoires in COVID-19. Study-level background: There were acute and convalescent COVID-19 samples, and they came from the United States, Italy and Spain. PBMCs, B-cell-depleted T cells, or T cells provided the cDNA or gDNA that made up the material.

Method: immunoSEQ multiplex PCR; TCRdb's copy keeps in-frame clones and lacks some. The sample shows roughly 80,000 clones, 75% to 90% of them seen only once. The V gene's germline CDR1 is LGHDT and CDR2 YNNKEL (reference sequence). Unmatched junction bases numbered 0, after V lost 6 bases and J lost 6 bases. This CDR3 region has 12 residues. The chain employs TRBV3-1 (or the pseudogene TRBV3-2) and TRBJ1-4, with 8 bases aligning to TRBD1. Specimen: peripheral blood. This TCR was recovered from a human donor in a cohort sampled during active COVID-19. The CDR3 DNA follows: TGTGCCAGCAGGGACAGGGATGAAAAACTGTTTTTT. Encoded protein: CASRDRDEKLFF.